Listed here are 10 T cell receptor beta chains from one sample, sequenced in a study of CD8 T cells in ankylosing spondylitis. TCRdb re-derived calls from the 5' RACE reads in MiXCR, one entry per CDR3 protein. Of 220,000 or so distinct CDR3 sequences in the sample, more than 9% were seen once. Specimen: blood, either unsorted or a sorted T cell fraction (not recorded which). These receptors were collected from a male donor with ankylosing spondylitis or in good health (not recorded which).

This clonotype was counted at least ten times. J is TRBJ2-5 and V is TRBV11-2; 11 nucleotides line up with TRBD1. The CDR3 is made up of 19 amino acids. The germline gives CDR1 SGHAT, CDR2 FQNNGV. J gave up 0 bases and V 4 bases, and 13 bases lay outside the gene matches. In nucleotides, the CDR3 is TGTGCCAGCAGCTCCCAACGCCTCAGGGACAGGGGGAACCAAGAGACCCAGTACTTC. Residues: CASSSQRLRDRGNQETQYF.

This clonotype was counted ten times or more. The genes are TRBV7-6 and TRBJ2-7; 8 bases match TRBD1. This CDR3 region has 14 residues. Trimming took 5 bases from V and 4 from J; bases not matched to a gene: 7. Germline V gene data show CDR1 as SGHVS and CDR2 as FNYEAQ. The CDR3 protein is CASSADRVGYEQYF. The DNA for the CDR3 is TGTGCCAGCAGCGCGGACAGGGTCGGTTACGAGCAGTACTTC.

This clonotype has just a few counts. CDR3 residues: CATSDFGGSDRFNEQFF. The CDR3 DNA sequence: TGTGCCACCAGTGATTTTGGGGGGTCGGACAGATTCAATGAGCAGTTCTTC. This rearrangement joins TRBV24-1 to TRBJ2-1; perhaps D is TRBD1 or TRBD2 (6 bases each). V was trimmed by 1 base and J by 6 bases, leaving 18 bases between them. The CDR3 totals 17 residues. CDR1 is KGHDR, CDR2 SFDVKD, per germline.

This clonotype was counted ten times or more. The chain joins TRBV5-6 to TRBJ2-2; the match to TRBD1 covers 7 bases. V gave up 3 bases and J gave up 4 bases; unmatched junction bases: 3. CDR3 length: 14 residues. Looked up from germline, CDR1 is SGHDT and CDR2 is YYEEEE. CDR3 residues: CASSSQGFTGELFF. In nucleotides, the CDR3 is TGTGCCAGCAGCTCACAGGGGTTCACCGGGGAGCTGTTTTTT.

Concerning this clonotype: This may arise from a read error, as a much more abundant clone is one base away. The V gene is TRBV10-3, the J gene TRBJ1-4, with 7 bases lining up with TRBD1. Germline V gene data show CDR1 as ENHRY and CDR2 as SYGVKD. This CDR3 has 14 amino acids. The DNA for the CDR3 is TGTGCCATCAGGACAGGGCAGGGGGATGAAAAACTGCTTTTT. Its protein product is CAIRTGQGDEKLLF.

This chain links TRBV18 with TRBJ2-7; maybe TRBD1 (6 bases). V lost 0 bases and J 9 bases, leaving 12 bases between the germline ends. This CDR3 is built from 13 residues. Germline lookup yields CDR1 KGHSH and CDR2 LQKENI. The DNA for the CDR3 is TGTGCCAGCTCACCACCGGCAGGGGTGGGGCAGTACTTC. This translates into CASSPPAGVGQYF.

This clonotype has a count of ten or more. The chain carries TRBV12-3 or TRBV12-4 and TRBJ2-3; 7 positions agree with TRBD1. The CDR3 is 16 amino acids. Trimming cost V 1 base and J 2 bases; bases outside gene matches: 6. Here the CDR3 reads CASSLGKTGNTDTQYF. CDR3 bases: TGTGCCAGCAGTTTAGGCAAGACAGGGAACACAGATACGCAGTATTTT.

The sample holds many counts of this clonotype. The chain carries TRBV10-3 and TRBJ2-7; perhaps TRBD1 as D (6 bases). The ends were cut back, 6 bases at V and 0 bases at J, with 24 bases in the middle. The germline V gene has CDR1 ENHRY and CDR2 SYGVKD. This CDR3 is 18 amino acids long. CDR3 in amino acids: CAISCAQGKPNSSYEQYF. The CDR3 DNA sequence: TGTGCCATCAGCTGTGCACAGGGTAAACCTAATAGCTCCTACGAGCAGTACTTC.

This clonotype was observed a single time. The chain employs TRBV24-1 and TRBJ2-1; TRBD2 is a possible D gene (5 bases). V shed 7 bases and J shed 0 bases, with 9 bases lying between them. The CDR3 has 14 residues. Germline CDR1 and CDR2: KGHDR and SFDVKD. The CDR3 DNA follows: TGTGCCACCAGGGACCGGGACTCCTACAATGAGCAGTTCTTC. Protein: CATRDRDSYNEQFF.

This clonotype was counted between two and nine times. The chain carries TRBV28 and TRBJ1-5; 7 nucleotides line up with TRBD1. This CDR3 contains 15 residues. V shed 6 bases, J shed 2 bases, and the junction held 7 bases outside the gene matches. Germline V gene data show CDR1 as MDHEN and CDR2 as SYDVKM. CDR3 sequence: CASRGGTVGNQPQHF. CDR3 in DNA: TGTGCCAGCAGGGGAGGGACAGTGGGCAATCAGCCCCAGCATTTT.